The rows below give T cell receptor beta chains drawn from one sample of a study of T cells in Graves' hyperthyroidism and ophthalmopathy. From the multiplex PCR reads, TCRdb called clonotypes with MiXCR, one entry per CDR3 protein. Here the sample spans approximately 420,000 distinct CDR3 sequences, 15% being singletons. The sequenced sample was blood. Source of these receptors: a woman in her thirties with Graves' hyperthyroidism. Both conserved end residues are part of each CDR3. D genes are given only for firm matches.

D gene: -
V gene: TRBV18
J gene: TRBJ1-4
CDR3 protein: CASSPQGTNEKLFF

D gene: TRBD1
V gene: TRBV6-1
J gene: TRBJ2-7
CDR3 protein: CASSRGQGYHEQYF

D gene: TRBD1
V gene: TRBV5-1
J gene: TRBJ2-1
CDR3 protein: CASSYHGTGGYNEQFF

D gene: -
V gene: TRBV19
J gene: TRBJ1-5
CDR3 protein: CASSDGLQPQHF

D gene: -
V gene: TRBV5-8
J gene: TRBJ2-1
CDR3 protein: CASSFLGPYNEQFF

D gene: -
V gene: TRBV3-1
J gene: TRBJ1-1
CDR3 protein: CASSQDLQAPFF

D gene: -
V gene: TRBV3-1
J gene: TRBJ2-7
CDR3 protein: CASSQDLGEQYF

D gene: -
V gene: TRBV5-1
J gene: TRBJ2-7
CDR3 protein: CASSLGESFFSYEQYF

D gene: -
V gene: TRBV19
J gene: TRBJ2-1
CDR3 protein: CAAGRSSYNERFF

D gene: TRBD1
V gene: TRBV7-2
J gene: TRBJ2-1
CDR3 protein: CASSPVGQGAGEQFF

D gene: -
V gene: TRBV5-1
J gene: TRBJ1-1
CDR3 protein: CASTRSRGLGTEAFF

D gene: -
V gene: TRBV2
J gene: TRBJ2-7
CDR3 protein: CASSEGRTVNGYEQYF

D gene: -
V gene: TRBV2
J gene: TRBJ2-2
CDR3 protein: CASSEPNTGELFF

D gene: TRBD2
V gene: TRBV28
J gene: TRBJ2-3
CDR3 protein: CASSLLAGSPADTQYF

D gene: TRBD2
V gene: TRBV5-4
J gene: TRBJ2-2
CDR3 protein: CASSRPGLAGVGGELFF

D gene: TRBD2
V gene: TRBV7-2
J gene: TRBJ2-7
CDR3 protein: CASSILAVAGGQHEQYF

D gene: -
V gene: TRBV6-1
J gene: TRBJ2-1
CDR3 protein: CASSMTGTNYNEQFF

D gene: TRBD1
V gene: TRBV20-1
J gene: TRBJ1-2
CDR3 protein: CSARDSGTATIYGYTF

D gene: -
V gene: TRBV11-2
J gene: TRBJ2-3
CDR3 protein: CASSLTGMSTDTQYF

D gene: -
V gene: TRBV19
J gene: TRBJ2-7
CDR3 protein: CASKVGRGPAEQYF

D gene: -
V gene: TRBV14
J gene: TRBJ1-4
CDR3 protein: CASSQLTTNEKLFF

D gene: TRBD2
V gene: TRBV27
J gene: TRBJ2-5
CDR3 protein: CAGSLGLAGARETQYF

D gene: -
V gene: TRBV6-1
J gene: TRBJ2-7
CDR3 protein: CASTSRDYEQYF

D gene: TRBD2
V gene: TRBV7-9
J gene: TRBJ2-1
CDR3 protein: CAIPTGTSGYNEQFF

D gene: -
V gene: TRBV5-1
J gene: TRBJ2-1
CDR3 protein: CASSVLQGLLDEQFF

D gene: -
V gene: TRBV5-1
J gene: TRBJ2-7
CDR3 protein: CASSTNGYEQYF

D gene: -
V gene: TRBV19
J gene: TRBJ2-1
CDR3 protein: CASSRGQGRGEQFF

D gene: -
V gene: TRBV30
J gene: TRBJ2-7
CDR3 protein: CAWSAGFLLEQYF

D gene: -
V gene: TRBV28
J gene: TRBJ2-3
CDR3 protein: CASSLTRAGSFDTQYF

D gene: -
V gene: TRBV10-1
J gene: TRBJ2-7
CDR3 protein: CASGRDTYEQYF

D gene: TRBD2
V gene: TRBV6-1
J gene: TRBJ2-3
CDR3 protein: CASSSIAGGRDTQYF

D gene: TRBD1
V gene: TRBV10-1
J gene: TRBJ2-3
CDR3 protein: CASSESGTGGIDTQYF

D gene: -
V gene: TRBV20-1
J gene: TRBJ1-1
CDR3 protein: CSARDSGPINLEAFF

D gene: -
V gene: TRBV28
J gene: TRBJ1-1
CDR3 protein: CASRTGGEGSEAFF

D gene: -
V gene: TRBV20-1
J gene: TRBJ2-1
CDR3 protein: CSARGLNHEQFF

D gene: -
V gene: TRBV30
J gene: TRBJ2-3
CDR3 protein: CAWAPGHLTDTQYF

D gene: -
V gene: TRBV27
J gene: TRBJ1-1
CDR3 protein: CASQQGPMDTEAFF

D gene: -
V gene: TRBV20-1
J gene: TRBJ2-5
CDR3 protein: CSARDMGTETQYF

D gene: -
V gene: TRBV29-1
J gene: TRBJ2-5
CDR3 protein: CSSQGGQETQYF

D gene: TRBD1
V gene: TRBV27
J gene: TRBJ2-2
CDR3 protein: CASKAGTGKTGELFF

D gene: -
V gene: TRBV20-1
J gene: TRBJ2-3
CDR3 protein: CSARAGKGTISTDTQYF

D gene: TRBD1
V gene: TRBV20-1
J gene: TRBJ2-2
CDR3 protein: CSAPDRARGTGELFF

D gene: -
V gene: TRBV27
J gene: TRBJ2-7
CDR3 protein: CASSLSPHYEQYF

D gene: -
V gene: TRBV10-3
J gene: TRBJ1-4
CDR3 protein: CAISEGFQGGEKLFF

D gene: TRBD1
V gene: TRBV28
J gene: TRBJ1-6
CDR3 protein: CASSPGTGSDSPLHF

D gene: TRBD1
V gene: TRBV7-9
J gene: TRBJ2-7
CDR3 protein: CASSQRQGSGNEQYF

D gene: TRBD2
V gene: TRBV2
J gene: TRBJ2-1
CDR3 protein: CASTSQPGLADNEQFF

D gene: -
V gene: TRBV7-8
J gene: TRBJ2-7
CDR3 protein: CASSLALFREQYF

D gene: -
V gene: TRBV11-2
J gene: TRBJ2-5
CDR3 protein: CASSLWQGPGRETQYF

D gene: TRBD1
V gene: TRBV6-1
J gene: TRBJ1-5
CDR3 protein: CASRNLGGLHQPQHF

D gene: -
V gene: TRBV28
J gene: TRBJ2-2
CDR3 protein: CASSIPQAAGELFF

D gene: TRBD1
V gene: TRBV7-9
J gene: TRBJ2-7
CDR3 protein: CASSTTDRGSSSYEQYF

D gene: TRBD2
V gene: TRBV6-1
J gene: TRBJ2-2
CDR3 protein: CASTTALAAYTGELFF

D gene: TRBD2
V gene: TRBV29-1
J gene: TRBJ2-3
CDR3 protein: CSVEEYGTSVGTDTQYF

D gene: -
V gene: TRBV30
J gene: TRBJ2-3
CDR3 protein: CAWSYSFGGGRTDTQYF

D gene: TRBD1
V gene: TRBV19
J gene: TRBJ1-5
CDR3 protein: CASSPEHGQGYQPQHF

D gene: -
V gene: TRBV7-9
J gene: TRBJ2-1
CDR3 protein: CASHPSSAYHNEQFF

D gene: -
V gene: TRBV5-1
J gene: TRBJ2-5
CDR3 protein: CASSYDAGGRVETQYF